This T cell receptor beta chain was observed in a study of T-cell memory formation after mild COVID-19. TCRdb itself ran the 5' RACE reads through MiXCR, one entry per CDR3 protein. The repertoire consists of hundreds of thousands of distinct CDR3 sequences, with around 22% occurring once and the leading ten covering around 13%. Germline values: CDR1 DFQATT, CDR2 SNEGSKA (reference sequence). The CDR3 sequence is 13 residues long. Sequencing was carried out using PBMCs or a T cell subset sorted from them (not recorded which). The J gene is TRBJ1-2, the V gene TRBV20-1, with D tentatively TRBD1 (6 bases). The TCR comes from an adult woman who had mild COVID-19 (a few samples of this study predate the infection). Cell type and time point are not known. The CDR3 spells CSARRGRGYGYTF. CDR3 bases: TGCAGCGCCCGACGGGGCAGGGGCTATGGCTACACCTTC.